Following are 21 T cell receptor beta chains from one sample sequenced in a study of type 1 and type 2 diabetes patients. Genomic DNA was the PCR template. The TCR beta CDR3 region was amplified using 30 forward and 13 reverse primers. One entry per CDR3 protein, called by TCRdb with MiXCR from the multiplex PCR reads. The sample includes 250,000 to 300,000 distinct CDR3 sequences, 40% to 50% of them seen just once. Sequences were obtained from peripheral blood mononuclear cells (PBMCs). The receptors originated from a young man with type 2 diabetes.

This clonotype has just a few counts. The chain joins TRBV25-1 to TRBJ2-1, with D possibly TRBD1 on 6 matching bases. V lost 6 bases to trimming and J lost 7 bases, with 16 bases between them. The germline CDR1 and CDR2 sequences are MGHDK and SYGVNS. This CDR3 spans 14 amino acids. The CDR3 spells CASRGTGFFNEQFF. CDR3 nucleotide sequence: TGTGCCAGCAGGGGTACAGGGTTCTTTAATGAGCAGTTCTTC.

The J gene is TRBJ2-5, the V gene TRBV30; 13 bases fit TRBD2. Germline V CDR1 and CDR2: GTSNPN, SVGIG (reference sequence). Losses at the gene ends were 4 bases for V and 5 bases for J; bases not matched to a gene: 10. This CDR3 is built from 16 residues. DNA of the CDR3: TGTGCCTGGACGAAAGGACTAGCGGGAGCGGGGGAGACCCAGTACTTC. Protein: CAWTKGLAGAGETQYF.

The chain recombines TRBV30 with TRBJ2-3; no definite D call. The CDR3 is 13 residues long. In germline, CDR1 is GTSNPN, CDR2 SVGIG (reference sequence). The V gene lost 4 bases and the J gene lost 2 bases, with 10 bases spanning the gap. The chain's CDR3 is CAWNGGSTDTQYF. CDR3 nucleotide sequence: TGTGCCTGGAATGGCGGCTCCACAGATACGCAGTATTTT.

The chain uses TRBV19 and TRBJ1-2; D uncertain. CDR3 size: 15 residues. V shed 2 bases and J shed 1 base, with 11 bases lying between them. Germline V gives CDR1 LNHDA, CDR2 SQIVND (reference sequence). CDR3 sequence reads: CASSILADDNYGYTF. The CDR3 nucleotides read TGTGCCAGTAGTATATTGGCAGATGATAACTATGGCTACACCTTC.

This chain uses TRBV7-8 with TRBJ2-3; 9 bases map to TRBD1. J gave up 3 bases and V 9 bases, and 4 bases lay outside the gene matches. This CDR3 has 13 residues. Germline lookup yields CDR1 SGHVS and CDR2 FQNEAQ. The CDR3 region is CASAGQGTDTQYF. In DNA, the CDR3 is TGTGCCAGTGCGGGACAGGGTACAGATACGCAGTATTTT.

The chain combines TRBV10-3 with TRBJ2-7, with 7 bases lining up with TRBD2. The V gene's germline CDR1 is ENHRY and CDR2 SYGVKD. This CDR3 is built from 14 residues. The ends lost 6 bases at V and 6 bases at J; junction bases unmatched: 11. The CDR3 spells CAIRLSAGEGEQYF. Written as DNA, the CDR3 is TGTGCCATCAGGCTGTCGGCGGGAGAGGGCGAGCAGTACTTC.

This rearrangement joins TRBV2 to TRBJ2-1, with 8 bases fitting TRBD2. Germline V gene data show CDR1 as SNHLY and CDR2 as FYNNEI. The CDR3 runs to 12 residues. With V trimmed by 8 bases and J by 8 bases, 5 bases remained unmatched. CDR3 in amino acids: CASRTSQYEQFF. The DNA of the CDR3 is TGTGCCAGCCGGACTAGCCAGTATGAGCAGTTCTTC.

This chain connects TRBV24-1 to TRBJ2-7, with 7 bases identical to TRBD2. Losses at the gene ends were 3 bases for V and 12 bases for J; bases not matched to a gene: 10. From germline, CDR1 is KGHDR and CDR2 SFDVKD. The CDR3 covers 13 residues. The CDR3 DNA is TGTGCCACCAGTGATCTAGCGGCTTTTAGTGGGTACTTC. This translates into CATSDLAAFSGYF.

J is TRBJ2-3 and V is TRBV24-1; TRBD2 matches at 8 bases. The ends lost 4 bases at V and 3 bases at J; junction bases unmatched: 2. The CDR3 is made up of 14 amino acids. CDR1 is KGHDR and CDR2 is SFDVKD in the germline V gene. This chain's CDR3 is CATSESGRTDTQYF. Here the CDR3 DNA reads TGTGCCACCAGTGAGAGCGGGAGAACAGATACGCAGTATTTT.

This clonotype occurred once. This sequence joins TRBV4-2 and TRBJ2-2, with TRBD1 identical over 7 bases. The CDR3 covers 17 residues. J was trimmed by 3 bases and V by 2 bases; bases with no gene match: 9. Germline assignment: CDR1 LGHNA and CDR2 YNFKEQ. The CDR3 loop reads CASSQYRQGVDTGELFF. DNA for the CDR3: TGTGCCAGCAGCCAATATCGCCAGGGGGTCGACACCGGGGAGCTGTTTTTT.

This sequence joins TRBV28 and TRBJ1-1; weak D call: TRBD1 (6 bases). The V and J ends lost 3 bases and 11 bases respectively, with 28 bases between them. The CDR3 spans 17 residues. Germline CDR1 reads MDHEN; CDR2 reads SYDVKM. In DNA, the CDR3 is TGTGCCAGCAGTTTTCATTTTGGTACCAGGGGCGGGTCGGGTGCTTTCTTT. Protein sequence: CASSFHFGTRGGSGAFF.

J is TRBJ2-1 and V is TRBV14; TRBD1 agrees at 12 bases. The V gene's germline CDR1 is SGHDN and CDR2 FVKESK. V gave up 3 bases and J gave up 13 bases; unmatched junction bases: 4. The CDR3 extends over 13 amino acids. This CDR3 is CASSHGTGGAQFF. The DNA of the CDR3 is TGTGCCAGCAGCCACGGGACAGGGGGCGCTCAGTTCTTC. The full variable domain, rest sourced from reference TRBV14 and TRBJ2-1, is EAGVTQFPSHSVIEKGQTVTLRCDPISGHDNLYWYRRVMGKEIKFLLHFVKESKQDESGMPNNRFLAERTGGTYSTLKVQPAELEDSGVYFCASSHGTGGAQFFGPGTRLTVL.

This clonotype was detected many times. The chain joins TRBV30 to TRBJ1-6, with a tentative D call TRBD1 (5 bases). The CDR3 runs to 15 residues. From germline, CDR1 is GTSNPN and CDR2 SVGIG (reference sequence). Trimming pared 0 bases from V and 9 bases from J, leaving 15 bases between. The CDR3 DNA reads as TGTGCCTGGAGTGTACTGCAGGGCGGGACTTCACCCCTCCACTTT. This encodes CAWSVLQGGTSPLHF.

The sample holds one count of this clonotype. V is TRBV6-5 and J is TRBJ1-2; D may be TRBD1 (5 bases). Trimming took off 4 bases at V and 8 bases at J, with 14 bases between the two ends. From germline, CDR1 is MNHEY and CDR2 SVGAGI. CDR3 size: 13 residues. Here the CDR3 reads CASSFRQGGGYTF. CDR3 in DNA: TGTGCCAGCAGTTTTAGGCAGGGCGGAGGCTACACCTTC.

The chain's CDR3 is CASSSGLVYEQYF. CDR3 nucleotides: TGTGCCAGCAGCTCGGGACTAGTCTACGAGCAGTACTTC. The V gene is TRBV7-8, the J gene TRBJ2-7, with 8 positions matching TRBD2. There are 13 residues in the CDR3. Germline V gene lookup returns CDR1 SGHVS and CDR2 FQNEAQ. J lost 3 bases, V lost 4 bases, and 2 bases had no gene match.

This clonotype has a count of ten or more. The V call is TRBV30, the J call TRBJ2-7, with 8 bases that match TRBD1. This CDR3 comprises 14 residues. V was clipped by 5 bases and J by 3 bases; unmatched bases: 9. Germline V gives CDR1 GTSNPN, CDR2 SVGIG (reference sequence). CDR3 nucleotides: TGTGCCTGGTCTGTCGGGACAGGCAACTACGAGCAGTACTTC. It specifies CAWSVGTGNYEQYF.

To note about this clonotype: One junction end does not reproduce the germline sequence, and a read error may be involved. This chain joins TRBV19 and TRBJ2-5, with 9 bases lining up with TRBD2. This CDR3 spans 15 amino acids. Germline V gene data show CDR1 as LNHDA and CDR2 as SQIVND (reference sequence). CDR3 in amino acids: CASSSGLARQETQCF. The DNA of the CDR3 is TGTGCCAGTAGTAGCGGACTAGCGCGACAAGAGACCCAGTGCTTC.

The CDR3 here is CASSTAEAFF. As DNA, the CDR3 is TGTGCCAGCAGCACCGCTGAAGCTTTCTTT. The V call is TRBV14, the J call TRBJ1-1, with no clear D. The germline CDR1 and CDR2 sequences are SGHDN and FVKESK. With 5 bases removed from V and 6 bases from J, the gap between germline ends came to 4 bases. The CDR3 sequence is 10 residues long.

This clonotype is a singleton in its sample. This sequence joins TRBV6-6 and TRBJ1-1, with D possibly being TRBD1 (6 bases). Deletions cut 5 bases from V and 4 bases from J, with 11 bases between. Looked up from germline, CDR1 is MNHNY and CDR2 is SVGAGI (reference sequence). This CDR3 spans 13 amino acids. The CDR3 sequence: CASSEDRFTEAFF. The CDR3 bases are TGTGCCAGCAGTGAGGACAGATTCACTGAAGCTTTCTTT.

The chain carries TRBV7-6 and TRBJ2-7; D remains unclear. Trimming removed 0 bases from V and 2 bases from J, with 14 bases in between. Germline lookup yields CDR1 SGHVS and CDR2 FNYEAQ. The CDR3 has 16 amino acids. The CDR3 reads CASSLASSLNPYEQYF. In DNA form, the CDR3 reads TGTGCCAGCAGCTTAGCGAGCTCCTTAAACCCCTACGAGCAGTACTTC.

As concerns this clonotype: One end of the junction is discordant with germline, which a read error may explain. The CDR3 DNA is TGTGCCGGCAGCTTATCAGGGGGCCTGTCACCCCTCCACTTT. As protein: CAGSLSGGLSPLHF. V and J are TRBV7-2 and TRBJ1-6; 8 bases map to TRBD1. The CDR3 covers 14 residues. Germline CDR1 reads SGHTA; CDR2 reads FQGNSA.